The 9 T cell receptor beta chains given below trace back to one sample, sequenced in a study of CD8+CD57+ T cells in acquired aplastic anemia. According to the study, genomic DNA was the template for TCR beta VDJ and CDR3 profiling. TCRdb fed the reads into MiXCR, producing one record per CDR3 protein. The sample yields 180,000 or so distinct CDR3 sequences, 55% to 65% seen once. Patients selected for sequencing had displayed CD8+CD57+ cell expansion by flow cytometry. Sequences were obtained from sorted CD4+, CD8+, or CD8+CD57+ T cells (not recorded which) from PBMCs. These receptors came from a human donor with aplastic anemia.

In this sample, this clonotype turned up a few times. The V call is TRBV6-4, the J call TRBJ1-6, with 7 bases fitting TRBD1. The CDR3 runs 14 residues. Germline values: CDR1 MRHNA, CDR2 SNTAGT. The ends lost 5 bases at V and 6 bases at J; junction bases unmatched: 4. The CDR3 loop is CASSSQGGNSPLHF. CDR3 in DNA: TGTGCCAGCAGTTCCCAGGGGGGTAATTCACCCCTCCACTTT.

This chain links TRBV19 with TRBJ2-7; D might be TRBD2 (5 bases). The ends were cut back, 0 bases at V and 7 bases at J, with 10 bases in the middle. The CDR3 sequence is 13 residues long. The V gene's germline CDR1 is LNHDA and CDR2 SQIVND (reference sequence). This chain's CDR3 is CASSIDLSGEQYF. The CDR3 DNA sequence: TGTGCCAGTAGTATAGATCTGTCGGGGGAGCAGTACTTC.

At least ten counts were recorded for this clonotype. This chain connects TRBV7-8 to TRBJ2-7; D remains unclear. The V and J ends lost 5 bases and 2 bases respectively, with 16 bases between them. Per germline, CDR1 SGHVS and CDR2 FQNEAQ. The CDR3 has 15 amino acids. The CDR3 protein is CASSPKDGKTYEQYF. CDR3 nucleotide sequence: TGTGCCAGCAGCCCAAAAGACGGAAAAACCTACGAGCAGTACTTC.

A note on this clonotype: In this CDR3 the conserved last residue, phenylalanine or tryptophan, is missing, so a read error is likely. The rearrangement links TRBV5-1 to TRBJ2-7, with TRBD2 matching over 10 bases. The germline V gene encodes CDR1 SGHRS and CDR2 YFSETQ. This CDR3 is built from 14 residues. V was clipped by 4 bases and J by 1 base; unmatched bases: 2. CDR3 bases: TGCGCCAGCAGCCTTAGCGGGGGGTCCTACGAGCAGTACTAC. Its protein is CASSLSGGSYEQYY.

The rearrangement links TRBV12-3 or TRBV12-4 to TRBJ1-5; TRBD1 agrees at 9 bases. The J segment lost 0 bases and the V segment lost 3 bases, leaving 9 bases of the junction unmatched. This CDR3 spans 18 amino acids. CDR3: CASSLLRTGACSNQPQHF. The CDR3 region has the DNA TGTGCCAGCAGTTTGCTTAGGACAGGGGCTTGTAGCAATCAGCCCCAGCATTTT.

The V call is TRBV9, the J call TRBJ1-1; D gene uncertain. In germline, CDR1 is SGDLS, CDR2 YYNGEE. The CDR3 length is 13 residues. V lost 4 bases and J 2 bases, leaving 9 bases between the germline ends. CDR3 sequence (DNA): TGTGCCAGCAGCTTATGGGCAAACACTGAAGCTTTCTTT. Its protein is CASSLWANTEAFF.

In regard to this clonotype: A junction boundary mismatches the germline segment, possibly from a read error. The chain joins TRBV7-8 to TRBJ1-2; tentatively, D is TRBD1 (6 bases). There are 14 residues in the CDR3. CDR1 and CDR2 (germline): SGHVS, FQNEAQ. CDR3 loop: CASSLSVRGYGYTF. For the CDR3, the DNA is TGCGCCAGCAGCTTAAGTGTGAGGGGGTATGGCTACACCTTC.

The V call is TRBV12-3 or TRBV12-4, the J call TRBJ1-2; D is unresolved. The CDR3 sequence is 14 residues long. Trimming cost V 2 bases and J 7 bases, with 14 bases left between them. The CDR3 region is CASSLSGALGGYTF. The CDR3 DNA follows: TGTGCCAGCAGTTTATCAGGAGCCTTGGGTGGCTACACCTTC.

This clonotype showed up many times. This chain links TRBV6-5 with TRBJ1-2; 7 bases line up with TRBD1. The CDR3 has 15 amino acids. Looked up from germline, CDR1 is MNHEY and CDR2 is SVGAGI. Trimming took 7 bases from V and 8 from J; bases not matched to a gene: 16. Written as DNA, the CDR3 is TGTGCCAGCACTCCATTTAACGGAGAACAGGGGGGCTACACCTTC. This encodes CASTPFNGEQGGYTF.